The table lists the clone carrying this T cell receptor beta chain with a few counts. Antigen: not known. Each TCR beta cDNA library carried unique molecular identifiers. TCRdb re-called the PCR reads through MiXCR, storing one row per CDR3 protein. This repertoire shows about 770,000 distinct CDR3 sequences, around 45% found once; its top ten account for 4.9%. The entry originates in a study of post-analysis software for immune sequencing data. The CDR3 extends over 15 amino acids. CDR1 and CDR2 from the germline V gene are MRHNA and SNTAGT. V lost 2 bases to trimming and J lost 5 bases, with 10 bases between them. Study-wide results and limits: Under F measure analysis, samples from one preparation batch co-clustered strongly. In patients, about 5 TRBV segments were more frequent than in controls, with TRBV5-6, TRBV5-1 and TRBV20-1 among them.

The receptor comes from a girl aged 5-17 years with multiple sclerosis. This chain links TRBV6-4 with TRBJ1-6, with D possibly TRBD1 on 6 matching bases. Sequencing was done on a sample of blood. The CDR3 loop is CASSDEAGDNSPLHF. In nucleotides, the CDR3 is TGTGCCAGCAGTGACGAGGCAGGGGATAATTCACCCCTCCACTTT.